Here is one T cell receptor (beta chain) with its context. The target antigen is unknown. This sample also contains other DNA sequences that code for the same CDR3. CDR1 and CDR2 (germline): SGHTA, FQGNSA. V dropped 5 bases and J dropped 2 bases, with 5 bases sitting between them. The CDR3 has 12 amino acids. As every portion of the isolated RNA was reverse transcribed, the sequencing read expressed TCRB transcripts. Sequencing was performed with immunoSEQ multiplex PCR; in TCRdb, only in-frame clones are kept and a portion is missing. The table includes some 200,000 clones, roughly 17% detected once. The sample comes from a study of beta chain features in type 1 diabetes. Study context: When patients were set against healthy donors, age, gender and cell yields were similar.

General study findings and limits: All four CD4+ subsets of Type 1 diabetes patients contained TCRB CDR3s that were moderately but significantly shorter.

V gene TRBV7-2 combines with J gene TRBJ2-3; D is uncertain. Material for sequencing was naive CD4+ T cells from blood. This TCR was sampled from a man aged 25-40 years with type 1 diabetes. The CDR3: CASSPYTDTQYF. The CDR3 DNA reads TGTGCCAGCAGCCCATACACAGATACGCAGTATTTT.